This is a list of T cell receptor beta chains from one sample in a study of blood T cell repertoires in COVID-19. Clones were sequenced by immunoSEQ multiplex PCR, and TCRdb holds only the in-frame ones, with some missing. The profile shows 150,000 or so clones, 60% to 80% of them singletons. Specimen: peripheral blood. The receptors were gathered from a woman aged 50 to 60 with active or convalescent COVID-19. The conserved cysteine and the conserved F or W are not part of the CDR3 here.

TRBV18	TRBJ2-1	ASSPRTSDYNEQF
TRBV28	TRBJ2-3	ASNLPGQSKG
TRBV5-6	TRBJ1-5	ASSFGQVSNQPQH
TRBV9	TRBJ2-1	ASSKGQGASYNEQF
TRBV5-1	TRBJ1-1	ASSLGQVGTEAF
TRBV5-1	TRBJ2-1	ASSLITSSYNEQF
TRBV19	TRBJ2-1	ASSIPQGGYNEQF
TRBV7-2	TRBJ2-3	ASSLDRGSTDTQY
TRBV18	TRBJ1-1	ASSPLGGGTEAF
TRBV28	TRBJ1-6	ASSRSGDSNSPLH
TRBV7-9	TRBJ1-1	ASSFSSNTEAF
TRBV7-2	TRBJ2-2	ASRRTSGGAGELF
TRBV29-1	TRBJ2-1	SSTSGGAGEQF
TRBV25-1	TRBJ2-7	ASSEQGGGSYEQY
TRBV4-2	TRBJ2-6	ASSQDLGPRDSGANVLT
TRBV9	TRBJ2-5	ASSGKTSPLETQY
TRBV15	TRBJ1-3	ATSRGQLGGNTIY
TRBV7-3	TRBJ2-4	ASSLPAGTDRGKNIQY
TRBV5-1	TRBJ2-5	ASSLRGQQETQY
TRBV5-8	TRBJ1-4	ASSSRLGQGGNEKLF
TRBV12-5	TRBJ2-2	ASGLGGQGAAGELF
TRBV12-3/TRBV12-4	TRBJ2-2	ASSADTGELF
TRBV2	TRBJ2-3	ASSVDQAGGTDTQY
TRBV7-2	TRBJ2-7	ASSLATGLAYEQY
TRBV7-9	TRBJ1-2	ASSLGSDDGYT
TRBV6-5	TRBJ2-3	ASSLTGPGTDTQY
TRBV4-2	TRBJ2-7	ASSQERSIEFYEQY
TRBV3-1/TRBV3-2	TRBJ2-1	ASSQDGGVKPGYRDRVTNEQF
TRBV25-1	TRBJ1-1	ASSEYEDTEAF
TRBV4-2	TRBJ1-5	ASNGGEGQPQH
TRBV29-1	TRBJ1-1	SAPGQGVNAEAF
TRBV27	TRBJ1-6	ASRFTGDNSPLH
TRBV9	TRBJ2-1	ASSPLAGGPSEQF
TRBV4-2	TRBJ1-5	ASSQDGQGSNQPQH
TRBV5-5	TRBJ2-3	ASSLGQFSTDTQY
TRBV6-6	TRBJ1-2	ASSSWDRTNYGYT
TRBV18	TRBJ1-2	ASSPNRRYSNYGYT
TRBV6-2/TRBV6-3	TRBJ1-2	ASSRQGFGYT
TRBV6-2/TRBV6-3	TRBJ2-2	ASSYVAGGPTGELF
TRBV28	TRBJ2-5	ASSLRQGGVQETQY
TRBV6-6	TRBJ1-5	ASSDRGIQPQH
TRBV11-2	TRBJ1-2	ASSIRDSYGYT
TRBV7-2	TRBJ1-6	ASSPRGGDSPLH
TRBV3-1/TRBV3-2	TRBJ1-3	ASSLTGRSGNTIY
TRBV25-1	TRBJ1-2	ASSESPGYYGYT
TRBV5-6	TRBJ2-7	ASSLQGGPYEQY
TRBV10-3	TRBJ1-5	AISEVQGYQPQH
TRBV19	TRBJ2-7	ASSRGLAGYSYEQY
TRBV29-1	TRBJ2-5	SVAGGIGQETQY
TRBV12-3/TRBV12-4	TRBJ1-5	ASRRVNQPQH
TRBV24-1	TRBJ2-2	ATSDLSPSTSGRSVTGELF
TRBV5-1	TRBJ1-1	ASSLTPTIEAF
TRBV15	TRBJ2-1	ATSRGTSGGYNEQF
TRBV7-2	TRBJ2-3	ASSLDGASTDTQY
TRBV11-3	TRBJ2-3	ASSLGQGDTQY
TRBV5-1	TRBJ2-7	ASSLDGRAQYEQY
TRBV28	TRBJ1-2	ASSSEGQGYGYT
TRBV9	TRBJ2-2	ASSVTGQGGTGELF
TRBV5-1	TRBJ2-1	ASSLRAAGGMSEQF